This is a list of T cell receptor beta chains from one sample in a study of blood T cell repertoires in COVID-19. Assay used: immunoSEQ multiplex PCR; TCRdb lists only in-frame clones, some missing. In the table there are 300,000 to 350,000 clones, approximately 88% of which are singletons. Sequencing was done on a sample of peripheral blood. The receptors here all came from a woman in her twenties or thirties with COVID-19, enrolled during active disease. CDR3s include the opening cysteine and the closing phenylalanine or tryptophan. Each record gives: CDR3 DNA, CDR3 protein, D gene, V gene, J gene. D genes are given only for firm matches.

DNA: TGTGCCAGCAGTTTAAGGGGATCTGATACGCAGTATTTT; CDR3: CASSLRGSDTQYF; D: .; V: TRBV27; J: TRBJ2-3
DNA: TGTGCCAGCAGAAGGGACAGTGGGGAGCCCCAGCATTTT; CDR3: CASRRDSGEPQHF; D: TRBD1; V: TRBV2; J: TRBJ1-5
DNA: TGTGCCAGCAGTCGACAGGGCGTACAAGAGACCCAGTACTTC; CDR3: CASSRQGVQETQYF; D: TRBD1; V: TRBV2; J: TRBJ2-5
DNA: TGTGCCAGCAGCGTAGTAGAGGATGGAGGGAACGAGCAGTACTTC; CDR3: CASSVVEDGGNEQYF; D: .; V: TRBV9; J: TRBJ2-7
DNA: TGTGCCAGCAGCCCTCTCGGGATTCCCGTCTATGGCTACACCTTC; CDR3: CASSPLGIPVYGYTF; D: .; V: TRBV7-9; J: TRBJ1-2
DNA: TGTGCCAGCAGTGAAGAGCGAGCGGGGGGAGGTGAGCAGTTCTTC; CDR3: CASSEERAGGGEQFF; D: TRBD2; V: TRBV2; J: TRBJ2-1
DNA: TGTGCCAGCAGCCCGGGACTAGATTTTGATGAGCAGTTCTTC; CDR3: CASSPGLDFDEQFF; D: TRBD2; V: TRBV7-3; J: TRBJ2-1
DNA: TGCGCCAGCAGCTCAGGGACAGGCCACTATGGCTACACCTTC; CDR3: CASSSGTGHYGYTF; D: TRBD1; V: TRBV5-1; J: TRBJ1-2
DNA: TGTGCCAGTAGCCAGGACAGGGATTTCTATGGCTACACCTTC; CDR3: CASSQDRDFYGYTF; D: TRBD1; V: TRBV19; J: TRBJ1-2
DNA: TGTGCCAGCAGTTTATCGGGGAGCCCCGTGGTCTACACCTTC; CDR3: CASSLSGSPVVYTF; D: .; V: TRBV28; J: TRBJ1-2
DNA: TGTGCCAGTAAACCGGGACAAGTGAACACTGAAGCTTTCTTT; CDR3: CASKPGQVNTEAFF; D: .; V: TRBV19; J: TRBJ1-1
DNA: TGTGCCAGCAGCGCCCAGGGGCCCACATTGAACACCGGGGAGCTGTTTTTT; CDR3: CASSAQGPTLNTGELFF; D: .; V: TRBV7-9; J: TRBJ2-2
DNA: TGTGCCAGCAGCCCAGGAGGCTCCTATGGCTACACCTTC; CDR3: CASSPGGSYGYTF; D: .; V: TRBV27; J: TRBJ1-2
DNA: TGCGCCAGCAGCCAAGTCCTACGGGGCGAGCAGTACTTC; CDR3: CASSQVLRGEQYF; D: .; V: TRBV4-3; J: TRBJ2-7
DNA: TGTGCCAGCAGCTTAGACAGGGTGGGGCAGAAACTGTTTTTT; CDR3: CASSLDRVGQKLFF; D: .; V: TRBV7-9; J: TRBJ1-4
DNA: TGTGCCAGCAGTCGCGCTATTGGGACAGGGACAATGAACACTGAAGCTTTCTTT; CDR3: CASSRAIGTGTMNTEAFF; D: TRBD1; V: TRBV11-2; J: TRBJ1-1
DNA: TGTGCCAGCAGCCAAGGTCGCAGCTCCTATAATTCACCCCTCCACTTT; CDR3: CASSQGRSSYNSPLHF; D: .; V: TRBV4-2; J: TRBJ1-6
DNA: TGTGCTAGTGGTTTACTAGCGGGGGGCGCGGCCCAGTACTTC; CDR3: CASGLLAGGAAQYF; D: TRBD2; V: TRBV12-5; J: TRBJ2-5
DNA: TGTGCCAGCAGCTCCAGGACAGGGTCGGGTGAAGCTTTCTTT; CDR3: CASSSRTGSGEAFF; D: TRBD1; V: TRBV7-9; J: TRBJ1-1
DNA: TGTGCCAGCAGCTTGGCCGAGGCGAACACTGAAGCTTTCTTT; CDR3: CASSLAEANTEAFF; D: .; V: TRBV5-6; J: TRBJ1-1
DNA: TGTGCCAGCAGTTACCCGGGGTTTGGCGAGACCCAGTACTTC; CDR3: CASSYPGFGETQYF; D: .; V: TRBV6-5; J: TRBJ2-5
DNA: TGTGCCAGCTCCCCCCTGGACAGTTCCACGTCTGGGGCCAACGTCCTGACTTTC; CDR3: CASSPLDSSTSGANVLTF; D: .; V: TRBV18; J: TRBJ2-6
DNA: TGTGCCAGCAGCTCCCCGGGTGAGGGATGGAAAGAGACCCAGTACTTC; CDR3: CASSSPGEGWKETQYF; D: .; V: TRBV7-8; J: TRBJ2-5
DNA: TGTGCCAGCAGCTTGGCCGGACAGAGCGATGAAAAACTGTTTTTT; CDR3: CASSLAGQSDEKLFF; D: .; V: TRBV5-4; J: TRBJ1-4
DNA: TGTGCCAGTAGTATCTTGGCCTCTCAAGCGGGAAACACCATATATTTT; CDR3: CASSILASQAGNTIYF; D: .; V: TRBV19; J: TRBJ1-3
DNA: TGCGCCAGCAGCCAGAGTATTCAGGGGAGCTATGGCTACACCTTC; CDR3: CASSQSIQGSYGYTF; D: .; V: TRBV4-1; J: TRBJ1-2
DNA: TGTGCCAGTAGGAGACAGGGTTCCTCTGGAAACACCATATATTTT; CDR3: CASRRQGSSGNTIYF; D: TRBD1; V: TRBV19; J: TRBJ1-3
DNA: TGTGCCAGCAGCTTGAGTATTGCAACTAATGAAAAACTGTTTTTT; CDR3: CASSLSIATNEKLFF; D: .; V: TRBV7-2; J: TRBJ1-4